Below, 9 T cell receptor beta chains from the same sample are listed, as sequenced in a study of T-cell memory formation after mild COVID-19. TCRdb re-analysed the 5' RACE reads in MiXCR, keeping a single row per CDR3 protein. The table has about 430,000 distinct CDR3 sequences, 24% seen once. The sample was PBMCs or a T cell subset sorted from them (not recorded which). The receptors shown here come from an adult woman who had mild COVID-19 (a few samples of this study predate the infection). Cell type and time point are not known.

This clonotype was found a few times. The chain joins TRBV10-3 to TRBJ1-3; D not resolved. Looked up from germline, CDR1 is ENHRY and CDR2 is SYGVKD. Trimming stripped 10 bases from V and 0 bases from J, with 7 bases between. The CDR3 extends over 12 amino acids. The CDR3 nucleotides read TGTGCCAGCGGCAGCTCTGGAAACACCATATATTTT. As protein: CASGSSGNTIYF.

This clonotype was seen a handful of times. The CDR3 sequence: CASRPSGGYEQYF. CDR3 nucleotide sequence: TGTGCCAGCAGACCCAGCGGAGGCTACGAGCAGTACTTC. The chain links TRBV21-1 to TRBJ2-7; the table's TRBD2 call for D was not verified on the DNA. TRBV21-1 is recorded as a pseudogene. This CDR3 comprises 13 residues.

The rearrangement joins TRBV7-3 to TRBJ2-3; 8 nucleotides line up with TRBD2. This CDR3 is built from 16 residues. V was pared by 1 base and J by 2 bases, with 5 bases of the junction left unmatched. Germline lookup yields CDR1 SGHTA and CDR2 FQGTGA. CDR3 sequence reads: CASSLRLAPDTDTQYF. The CDR3 DNA sequence: TGTGCCAGCAGCTTAAGACTAGCGCCCGACACAGATACGCAGTATTTT. Full variable domain (outside the CDR3, taken from reference TRBV7-3 and TRBJ2-3): GAGVSQTPSNKVTEKGKYVELRCDPISGHTALYWYRQSLGQGPEFLIYFQGTGAADDSGLPNDRFFAVRPEGSVSTLKIQRTERGDSAVYLCASSLRLAPDTDTQYFGPGTRLTVL.

This clonotype was observed a few times. The rearrangement uses TRBV24-1 and TRBJ2-5; 10 nucleotides align to TRBD2. The CDR3 spans 16 residues. CDR1 KGHDR and CDR2 SFDVKD come from the germline V gene. V shed 4 bases, J shed 5 bases, and the junction held 9 bases outside the gene matches. CDR3 protein: CATSDPSSGSLETQYF. The CDR3 DNA is TGTGCCACCAGTGACCCCTCTAGCGGGAGCCTGGAGACCCAGTACTTC.

The rearrangement links TRBV6-6 to TRBJ2-1, with 8 bases identical to TRBD2. V trimming: 2 bases; J trimming: 3 bases; junction bases outside the gene matches: 3. Germline-derived CDR1 and CDR2 are MNHNY and SVGAGI (reference sequence). The CDR3 contains 15 residues. This CDR3 reads CASSYGRGDYNEQFF. The CDR3 DNA sequence: TGTGCCAGCAGTTACGGGCGGGGGGACTACAATGAGCAGTTCTTC.

The chain is built from TRBV11-2 and TRBJ1-1; 8 bases are a match to TRBD1. Germline trimming cut 3 bases from V and 4 bases from J; bases unmatched to any gene: 10. Germline V gives CDR1 SGHAT, CDR2 FQNNGV. This CDR3 region has 16 residues. The CDR3 coding sequence is TGTGCCAGCAGCTTCTGGACAGGGAAGAGGGGCACTGAAGCTTTCTTT. Its translation is CASSFWTGKRGTEAFF. Combining the CDR3 with reference TRBV11-2 and TRBJ1-1 gives the whole variable domain EAGVAQSPRYKIIEKRQSVAFWCNPISGHATLYWYQQILGQGPKLLIQFQNNGVVDDSQLPKDRFSAERLKGVDSTLKIQPAKLEDSAVYLCASSFWTGKRGTEAFFGQGTRLTVV.

The chain links TRBV20-1 to TRBJ1-1; weak D call: TRBD1 (6 bases). Between the trimmed V and J ends, which lost 4 bases and 4 bases, there was a span of 19 bases. From germline, CDR1 is DFQATT and CDR2 SNEGSKA (reference sequence). CDR3 length: 15 residues. CDR3 DNA: TGCAGTGCTAAGGGGGGACACCTCGGGGGCACTGAAGCTTTCTTT. Translation gives CSAKGGHLGGTEAFF.

The rearrangement joins TRBV7-6 to TRBJ1-6, with no clear D. The CDR3 spans 17 residues. Trimming took 1 base from V and 10 from J, leaving 20 bases between them. Germline loops: CDR1 SGHVS, CDR2 FNYEAQ. The CDR3 sequence: CASSLESTAGGGSPLHF. The CDR3 nucleotides are TGTGCCAGCAGCTTAGAGTCAACGGCGGGCGGAGGCTCACCCCTCCACTTT.

This clonotype was observed a handful of times. The chain combines TRBV6-5 with TRBJ2-7, with 9 bases that match TRBD2. The CDR3 runs 15 residues. J was trimmed by 4 bases and V by 7 bases; bases with no gene match: 11. The germline gives CDR1 MNHEY, CDR2 SVGAGI. The CDR3 coding sequence is TGTGCCAGCACCCTGGGGGGGGGACTAGCTTACGAGCAGTACTTC. Translation: CASTLGGGLAYEQYF.